The present T cell receptor (beta chain) was sequenced within a study of CD8+ T cells in alopecia areata. Trimming shortened V by 5 bases and J by 3 bases, and 7 bases separated the two germline ends. This CDR3 has 12 residues. CDR1 LNHDA and CDR2 SQIVND come from the germline V gene (reference sequence). Treatment noted: oral pan-JAK inhibitor, 5-10 mg twice daily. Sequencing relied on a cDNA template that was reverse transcribed from extracted RNA. This table comes from immunoSEQ multiplex PCR, and its TCRdb copy is limited to in-frame clones, with some not included. Among around 100,000 clones, 70% to 90% were seen once, and the ten largest hold 11%. In the case of this clone: Antigen specificity is unknown.

Findings and limits, study-wide: Sequences from scalp samples also cover resident alphabeta T cells of normal skin. Clarity of TCR sharing across patients fell short of that in mice, possibly HLA-related. A single nonresponder leaves the baseline CD8+ expansion link to response uncertain.

This sequence originates from a human donor with alopecia areata. The sequenced sample was CD8+ T cells sorted from blood, obtained between weeks 30 and 35, from a patient treated with tofacitinib. V is TRBV19 and J is TRBJ1-2, with D uncertain. The CDR3 spells CASSVGYYGYTF. The CDR3 DNA reads as TGTGCCAGTAGTGTGGGGTACTATGGCTACACCTTC.